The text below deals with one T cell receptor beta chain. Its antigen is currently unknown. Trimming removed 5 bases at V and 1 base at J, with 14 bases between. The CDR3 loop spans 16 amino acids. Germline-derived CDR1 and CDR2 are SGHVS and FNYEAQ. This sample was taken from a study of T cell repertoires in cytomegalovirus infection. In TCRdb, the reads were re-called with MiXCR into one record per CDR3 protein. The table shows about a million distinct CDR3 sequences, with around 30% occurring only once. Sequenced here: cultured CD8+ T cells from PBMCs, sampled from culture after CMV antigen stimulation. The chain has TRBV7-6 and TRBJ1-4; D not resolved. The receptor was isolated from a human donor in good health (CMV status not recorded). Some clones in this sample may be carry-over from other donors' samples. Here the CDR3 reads CASSDTSPITNEKLFF. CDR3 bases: TGTGCCAGCAGCGATACCTCACCGATAACTAATGAAAAACTGTTTTTT.